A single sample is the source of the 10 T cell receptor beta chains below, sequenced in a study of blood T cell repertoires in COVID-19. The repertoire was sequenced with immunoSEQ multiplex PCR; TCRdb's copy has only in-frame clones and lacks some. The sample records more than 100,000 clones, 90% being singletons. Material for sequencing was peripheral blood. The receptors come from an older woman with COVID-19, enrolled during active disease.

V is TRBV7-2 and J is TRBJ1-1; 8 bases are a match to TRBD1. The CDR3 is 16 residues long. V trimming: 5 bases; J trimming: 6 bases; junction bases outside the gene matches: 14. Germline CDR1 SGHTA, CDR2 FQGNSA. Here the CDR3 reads CASSPIRGQGKAEAFF. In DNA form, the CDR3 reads TGTGCCAGCAGCCCCATTCGTGGACAGGGCAAGGCTGAAGCTTTCTTT.

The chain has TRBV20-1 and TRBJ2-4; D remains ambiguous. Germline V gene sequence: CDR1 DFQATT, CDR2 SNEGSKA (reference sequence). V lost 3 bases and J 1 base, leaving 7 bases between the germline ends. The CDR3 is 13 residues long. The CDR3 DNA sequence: TGCAGTGCTAGTAAGGAGGCCAAAAACATTCAGTACTTC. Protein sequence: CSASKEAKNIQYF.

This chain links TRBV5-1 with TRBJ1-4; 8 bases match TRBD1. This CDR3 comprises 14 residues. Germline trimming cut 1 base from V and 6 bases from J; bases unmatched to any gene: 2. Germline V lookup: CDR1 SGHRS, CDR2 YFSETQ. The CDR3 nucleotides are TGCGCCAGCAGCTTGACGACAGGGGATGAAAAACTGTTTTTT. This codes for CASSLTTGDEKLFF.

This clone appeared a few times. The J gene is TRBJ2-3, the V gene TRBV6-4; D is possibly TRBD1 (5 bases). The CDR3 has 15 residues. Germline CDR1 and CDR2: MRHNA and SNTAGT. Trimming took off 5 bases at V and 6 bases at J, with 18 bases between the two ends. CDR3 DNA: TGTGCCAGCAGTTCCGGACAAGGGGAAGGGGATACGCAGTATTTT. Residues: CASSSGQGEGDTQYF.

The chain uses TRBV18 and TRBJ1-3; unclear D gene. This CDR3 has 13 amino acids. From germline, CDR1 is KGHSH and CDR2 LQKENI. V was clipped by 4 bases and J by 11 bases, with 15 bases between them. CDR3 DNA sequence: TGTGCCAGCTCACTCGGAGAGACCATCCCCATATATTTT. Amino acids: CASSLGETIPIYF.

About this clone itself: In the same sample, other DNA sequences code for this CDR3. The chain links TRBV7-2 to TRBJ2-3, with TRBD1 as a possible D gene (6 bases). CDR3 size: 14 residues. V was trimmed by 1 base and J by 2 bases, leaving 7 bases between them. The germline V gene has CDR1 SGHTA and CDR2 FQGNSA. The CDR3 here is CASSLDRATDTQYF. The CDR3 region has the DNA TGTGCCAGCAGCTTAGACAGGGCCACAGATACGCAGTATTTT.

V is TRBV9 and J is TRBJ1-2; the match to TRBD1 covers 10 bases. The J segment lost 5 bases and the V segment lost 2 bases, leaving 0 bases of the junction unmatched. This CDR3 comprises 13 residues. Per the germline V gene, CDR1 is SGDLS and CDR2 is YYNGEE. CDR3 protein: CASSVDRGYGYTF. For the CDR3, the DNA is TGTGCCAGCAGCGTGGACAGGGGGTATGGCTACACCTTC.

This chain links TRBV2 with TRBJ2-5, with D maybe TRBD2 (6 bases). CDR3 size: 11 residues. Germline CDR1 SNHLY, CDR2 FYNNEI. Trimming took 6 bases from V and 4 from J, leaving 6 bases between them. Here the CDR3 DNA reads TGTGCCAGCAGGGGGGGAGAGACCCAGTACTTC. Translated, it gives CASRGGETQYF. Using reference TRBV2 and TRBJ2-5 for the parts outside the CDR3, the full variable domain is EPEVTQTPSHQVTQMGQEVILRCVPISNHLYFYWYRQILGQKVEFLVSFYNNEISEKSEIFDDQFSVERPDGSNFTLKIRSTKLEDSAMYFCASRGGETQYFGPGTRLLVL.

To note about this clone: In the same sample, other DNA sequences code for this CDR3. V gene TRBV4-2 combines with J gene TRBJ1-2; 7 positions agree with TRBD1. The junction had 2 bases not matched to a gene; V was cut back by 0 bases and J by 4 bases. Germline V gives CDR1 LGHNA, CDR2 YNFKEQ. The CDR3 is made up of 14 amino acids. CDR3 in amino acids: CASSQDRGIYGYTF. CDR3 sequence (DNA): TGTGCCAGCAGCCAAGACAGGGGGATCTATGGCTACACCTTC.

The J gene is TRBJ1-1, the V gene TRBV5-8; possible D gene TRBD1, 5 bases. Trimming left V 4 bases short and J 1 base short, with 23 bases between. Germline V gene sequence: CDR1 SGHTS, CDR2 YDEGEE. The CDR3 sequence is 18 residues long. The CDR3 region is CASSTISQVFLSNTEAFF. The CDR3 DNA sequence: TGTGCCAGCAGCACGATATCACAGGTTTTCCTTTCGAACACTGAAGCTTTCTTT.